The sample holds many counts of the clone carrying this TCR beta chain. This specimen comes from a study of CD8+CD57+ T cells in acquired aplastic anemia. Study context: Average DNA yield from sorted CD4+ and CD8+ cells was approximately 3 ug. Healthy donors averaged approximately 9.9 million reads for CD4+ cells.

Genomic DNA acted as the template from which TCR beta VDJ combination and CDR3 sequence profiling were carried out. TCRdb analysed the reads with MiXCR anew, one entry per CDR3 protein. The sample carries under 200,000 distinct CDR3 sequences, 55% to 75% recorded once. The length of the CDR3 is 13 residues. Germline V CDR1 and CDR2: MDHEN, SYDVKM. The V end was cut by 10 bases, the J end by 8 bases, with 20 bases between. The sequence derives from a human donor in good health. Input material: sorted CD4+, CD8+, or CD8+CD57+ T cells (not recorded which) from PBMCs. V gene TRBV28 combines with J gene TRBJ1-1; D remains ambiguous. The CDR3 DNA is TGTGCCACTTCGAGTCGGGCTTTGGGAGAAGCTTTCTTT. It translates to CATSSRALGEAFF.